These 27 T cell receptor beta chains share one sample of origin, sequenced in a study of tumor-infiltrating lymphocytes in oesophageal squamous cell carcinoma. TCRdb fed the PCR reads into MiXCR, producing one record per CDR3 protein. The sample has 9,500 to 11,000 distinct CDR3 sequences; 40% to 60% are singletons. The sequenced sample was esophageal tumor tissue. Source of these receptors: a female donor with esophageal squamous cell carcinoma.

The table lists this clonotype with many counts. The chain is built from TRBV19 and TRBJ2-7; 11 positions agree with TRBD1. J gave up 3 bases and V 7 bases, and 8 bases lay outside the gene matches. CDR3 length equals 15 residues. Germline CDR1 reads LNHDA; CDR2 reads SQIVND (reference sequence). The CDR3 is CASTASGTGGYEQYF. CDR3 in DNA: TGTGCCAGTACAGCGAGCGGGACAGGGGGCTACGAGCAGTACTTC.

This clonotype came up many times. The chain couples TRBV27 to TRBJ1-1, with TRBD1 matching 7 bases. This CDR3 comprises 16 residues. The germline V gene has CDR1 MNHEY and CDR2 SMNVEV (reference sequence). J lost 4 bases, V lost 4 bases, and 12 bases had no gene match. CDR3: CASSSPFTGVGTEAFF. The CDR3 DNA follows: TGTGCCAGCAGTTCACCCTTTACAGGGGTGGGCACTGAAGCTTTCTTT.

This clonotype was seen many times. This may arise from a read error, as a much more abundant clone is one base away. This chain links TRBV12-3 or TRBV12-4 with TRBJ2-5; D may be TRBD1 or TRBD2 (5 bases each). V was shortened by 6 bases and J by 11 bases, with 22 bases between the two germline ends. The CDR3 is 14 residues long. The CDR3 nucleotides read TGTGCCAGCAGCCCCCGGGGCGCAAACAATGAGCAGTACTTC. The encoded protein is CASSPRGANNEQYF.

This clonotype has at least ten counts. The chain links TRBV4-2 to TRBJ1-1; TRBD1 matches 7 bases. Germline V gene sequence: CDR1 LGHNA, CDR2 YNFKEQ. The CDR3 spans 15 residues. The V segment lost 4 bases and the J segment 11 bases; nucleotides outside the gene matches: 16. The CDR3 DNA is TGTGCCAGCAGCCCTCAAGGGGCGGACAGGCGGCGGGCTTTCTTT. It codes for CASSPQGADRRRAFF.

The rearrangement uses TRBV7-4 and TRBJ2-5; 8 bases agree with TRBD2. CDR1 SGHVT and CDR2 SQSDAQ come from the germline V gene. The CDR3 extends over 18 amino acids. V lost 7 bases to trimming and J lost 1 base; unmatched junction nucleotides: 17. The CDR3 here is CASTALGLARRGQETQYF. The CDR3 region has the DNA TGTGCCAGCACAGCATTAGGACTAGCTAGAAGAGGCCAAGAGACCCAGTACTTC.

As regards this clonotype: Given a much more abundant clone one base away, this may be a read error. The conserved closing phenylalanine or tryptophan is absent in this CDR3, likely reflecting a read error. DNA of the CDR3: TGTGCCAGCAGTTTAGAACAGGGGTACGGCTACGAGCAGTACTTA. Protein: CASSLEQGYGYEQYL. The chain employs TRBV12-3 or TRBV12-4 and TRBJ2-4; 7 bases match TRBD1. TRBJ2-7 matches the DNA end more closely, so the J call is doubtful. The CDR3 spans 15 residues.

This clonotype was detected many times. A much larger clone is a single base away; this may be a read error. This chain links TRBV10-3 with TRBJ2-7, with TRBD2 as a possible D gene (5 bases). The CDR3 consists of 12 residues. Germline CDR1 is ENHRY and CDR2 is SYGVKD. Trimming removed 6 bases at V and 7 bases at J, with 13 bases between. DNA of the CDR3: TGTGCCATCAGGACGGGGAACAATGAGCAGTACTTC. Translation: CAIRTGNNEQYF.

There are many counts of this clonotype. The gene calls are TRBV7-9 and TRBJ2-2; D may match TRBD1 or TRBD2 (6 bases each). The V gene's germline CDR1 is SEHNR and CDR2 FQNEAQ (reference sequence). The CDR3 spans 15 residues. Trimming took off 4 bases at V and 6 bases at J, with 15 bases between the two ends. The CDR3 here is CASSWGAARAGELFF. The CDR3 region has the DNA TGTGCCAGCAGCTGGGGGGCAGCCAGAGCCGGGGAGCTGTTTTTT.

The sample holds one count of this clonotype. V gene TRBV7-4 combines with J gene TRBJ2-1, with 8 bases lining up with TRBD2. CDR3 length: 16 amino acids. CDR1 is SGHVT and CDR2 is SQSDAQ in the germline V gene. V shed 3 bases and J 2 bases; nucleotides not matched to a gene: 6. In DNA, the CDR3 is TGTGCCAGCAGCTTTGTCAGCGGGAGTGCCTACAATGAGCAGTTCTTC. This gives the protein CASSFVSGSAYNEQFF.

This clonotype occurred once. This is likely a read error, given that the CDR3 carries no conserved phenylalanine or tryptophan at its end. The DNA is omitted, as the CDR3 cannot be located on it reliably, and the CDR3 follows TCRdb's listing. The V call is TRBV11-2, the J call TRBJ2-7; TRBD1 was called by the table and not checked on the DNA. 16 amino acids form the CDR3, both terminal residues included. Germline loops: CDR1 SGHAT, CDR2 FQNNGV. The CDR3 is CASSLGQGGSPLHFGN.

The V gene is TRBV7-3, the J gene TRBJ2-5; tentatively, D is TRBD2 (5 bases). The end of the DNA aligns better with TRBJ2-1, so the J call may be wrong. The CDR3 consists of 13 residues. Germline V CDR1 and CDR2: SGHTA, FQGTGA. CDR3 sequence (DNA): TGTGCCAGCAGCTTAATAGGCACTAGTGAGCAGTTCTTC. Translation gives CASSLIGTSEQFF.

For this clonotype: A read error may account for a junction end that differs from germline. The chain is built from TRBV19 and TRBJ2-4, with TRBD1 identical over 7 bases. CDR1 is LNHDA, CDR2 SQIVND, per germline (reference sequence). The CDR3 covers 14 residues. The CDR3 loop reads CASSDRVGNSPLHF. The CDR3 DNA follows: TGTGCCAGTAGCGACAGGGTAGGGAATTCACCCCTCCACTTC.

The chain is built from TRBV20-1 and TRBJ1-4, with D possibly TRBD1 on 5 matching bases. Between the trimmed V and J ends, which lost 3 bases and 4 bases, there was a span of 15 bases. Per the germline V gene, CDR1 is DFQATT and CDR2 is SNEGSKA (reference sequence). This CDR3 is 15 amino acids long. The CDR3 region has the DNA TGCAGTGCTAGGTCTTCCCGAGGGGTTAATGAAAAACTGTTTTTT. The encoded protein is CSARSSRGVNEKLFF.

By proportion, this clonotype is medium-sized. The chain uses TRBV7-3 and TRBJ2-2; no firm D call. CDR1 is SGHTA and CDR2 is FQGTGA in the germline V gene. The V end lost 5 bases, the J end lost 4 bases, and 2 bases lay between the germline ends. The CDR3 runs to 11 residues. The CDR3 bases are TGTGCCAGCAGCATCACCGGGGAGCTGTTTTTT. Its protein is CASSITGELFF.

This clonotype was seen more than once but under ten times. Just one base apart from a much larger clone, this may be a read error. The CDR3 DNA follows: TGTGCCAGCAGTGAATGGGCTAGCGGGAGGGCCCGGTACTTC. It codes for CASSEWASGRARYF. V usage is TRBV6-1 and J usage is TRBJ2-5, with TRBD2 matching 12 bases. CDR1 and CDR2 from the germline V gene are MNHNS and SASEGT. V lost 2 bases to trimming and J lost 13 bases; unmatched junction nucleotides: 8. The CDR3 extends over 14 amino acids.

V usage is TRBV7-6 and J usage is TRBJ2-1, with 7 bases lining up with TRBD1. This CDR3 comprises 15 residues. Germline values: CDR1 SGHVS, CDR2 FNYEAQ. V shed 1 base, J shed 7 bases, and the junction held 7 bases outside the gene matches. The CDR3 spells CASSLGTTGWNEQFF. CDR3 nucleotide sequence: TGTGCCAGCAGCTTAGGGACGACAGGGTGGAATGAGCAGTTCTTC.

The genes are TRBV12-3 or TRBV12-4 and TRBJ2-5, with 9 positions matching TRBD2. Unmatched junction bases numbered 13, after V lost 1 base and J lost 7 bases. The CDR3 length is 17 residues. The CDR3 sequence: CASSLGVDSGRAGTQYF. In DNA, the CDR3 is TGTGCCAGCAGTTTAGGGGTGGATAGCGGGAGAGCGGGGACCCAGTACTTC.

Turning to this clonotype: Because the CDR3 is missing its conserved closing phenylalanine or tryptophan, this is likely a read error. Because the CDR3's place on the DNA is in doubt, the DNA is left out and the CDR3 is given as listed by TCRdb. The chain joins TRBV7-3 to TRBJ2-7; no check of the table's D call, TRBD1, against the DNA was made. Counting both end residues, the CDR3 totals 15 amino acids. CDR1 and CDR2 from the germline V gene are SGHTA and FQGTGA. CDR3: CASSPDGNYGYTFGS.

Comment on this clonotype: The germline gene is not matched at one end of the junction; a read error may be the cause. The chain links TRBV24-1 to TRBJ2-5; the match to TRBD1 covers 8 bases. This CDR3 has 12 amino acids. The V gene's germline CDR1 is KGHDR and CDR2 SFDVKD. The CDR3 nucleotides read TGTGCCACCAGTGATCCGGACAGGGTTCTATTCTTC. Translation: CATSDPDRVLFF.

Only one count was recorded for this clonotype. The chain joins TRBV7-3 to TRBJ2-2; possibly TRBD2 for D (5 bases). Germline V gives CDR1 SGHTA, CDR2 FQGTGA. V was pared by 0 bases and J by 0 bases, with 5 bases between. The CDR3 has 15 amino acids. The CDR3 here is CASSLTSANTGELFF. The DNA for the CDR3 is TGTGCCAGCAGCTTAACTAGCGCGAACACCGGGGAGCTGTTTTTT.

V usage is TRBV6-5 and J usage is TRBJ2-4; D gene ambiguous. This CDR3 spans 12 amino acids. V lost 7 bases and J lost 3, with 7 bases in between. CDR1 is MNHEY, CDR2 SVGAGI, per germline. The CDR3 protein is CASISRKNIQYF. CDR3 coding DNA: TGTGCCAGCATCTCCCGCAAAAACATTCAGTACTTC.

The chain is built from TRBV4-3 and TRBJ1-1; D is ambiguous. The V gene's germline CDR1 is LGHNA and CDR2 YSLEER. Between the trimmed V and J ends, which lost 4 bases and 1 base, there was a span of 13 bases. This CDR3 region has 15 residues. The CDR3 DNA reads TGCGCCAGCAGCCCTAGACCGACTCAGAACACTGAAGCTTTCTTT. This gives the protein CASSPRPTQNTEAFF.

This clonotype was counted a few times. The chain recombines TRBV7-9 with TRBJ2-5, with D unresolved. The J call may be faulty, since TRBJ2-7 better matches the DNA end. Germline CDR1 SEHNR, CDR2 FQNEAQ (reference sequence). This CDR3 comprises 13 residues. CDR3 region: CASSPMGNYEQYF. CDR3 coding DNA: TGTGCCAGCAGCCCCATGGGTAATTACGAGCAGTACTTC.

This clonotype was counted between two and nine times. The conserved closing phenylalanine or tryptophan is absent in this CDR3, likely reflecting a read error. The DNA is omitted, as the CDR3 cannot be located on it reliably, and the CDR3 follows TCRdb's listing. The chain links TRBV6-1 to TRBJ2-7; TRBD1, the table's D call, was not compared with the DNA. The CDR3 length equals 18 residues, ends included. Per germline, CDR1 MNHNS and CDR2 SASEGT. The CDR3 protein is CASSPSGATAIYGYTFGS.

The chain uses TRBV7-8 and TRBJ2-1; D tentatively fits TRBD1 or TRBD2 (5 bases each). The DNA end is more similar to TRBJ2-5, so the J call may be wrong. The CDR3 is made up of 13 amino acids. The V gene's germline CDR1 is SGHVS and CDR2 FQNEAQ. CDR3 region: CASTGTGRETQYF. The CDR3, as DNA: TGTGCCAGCACCGGGACCGGAAGGGAGACCCAGTACTTC.

This clonotype was recorded only once. CDR3 nucleotides: TGTGCCATCAGTGAAGGGACGGTTAATGAGCAGTTCTTC. Residues: CAISEGTVNEQFF. This chain uses TRBV10-3 with TRBJ2-7; D may match TRBD1 or TRBD2 (5 bases each). The last part of the DNA fits TRBJ2-1 better; the J call may be wrong. This CDR3 region has 13 residues. In germline, CDR1 is ENHRY, CDR2 SYGVKD.

The chain recombines TRBV16 with TRBJ2-1; TRBD1 agrees at 8 bases. The DNA end favors TRBJ2-7, so the J call may be wrong. This CDR3 has 16 residues. Germline CDR1 reads KGHSY; CDR2 reads FQNENV. Written as DNA, the CDR3 is TGTGCCAGCAGCCGTAACGCCGGGACAGGCGTCTACGAGCAGTACTTC. Translating it yields CASSRNAGTGVYEQYF.